What follows are 3 T cell receptor beta chains derived from one specimen sequenced in a study of T-cell reconstitution after alpha-beta-depleted transplantation in children. A library of TCRbeta sequences, prepared with unique molecular identifiers, was generated. MiXCR, applied by TCRdb to the PCR reads, yields one record per CDR3 protein. The sample consists of about 580,000 distinct CDR3 sequences, 23% of them appearing once. The sample consisted of PBMCs, mostly from graft donor cells, taken 360 days after TCRalphabeta/CD19-depleted stem cell transplant. The receptor set was obtained from a boy younger than two who had a stem cell transplant for acute myeloid leukemia, so the T cells may come from the graft donor.

The V call is TRBV18, the J call TRBJ2-7; possibly TRBD1 for D (5 bases). The CDR3 consists of 15 residues. V lost 3 bases, J lost 3 bases, and 15 bases lay in between. From germline, CDR1 is KGHSH and CDR2 LQKENI. CDR3 residues: CASSPGRGDLYEQYV. CDR3 nucleotide sequence: TGTGCCAGCTCACCGGGTAGGGGCGATCTCTACGAGCAGTACGTC.

The chain has TRBV4-3 and TRBJ2-7, with 10 bases identical to TRBD2. The J segment lost 3 bases and the V segment lost 4 bases, leaving 6 bases of the junction unmatched. The CDR3 loop spans 15 amino acids. CDR1 LGHNA and CDR2 YSLEER come from the germline V gene. The chain's CDR3 is CASSRLLAGFYEQYF. In DNA form, the CDR3 reads TGCGCCAGCAGCCGGCTACTAGCGGGGTTCTACGAGCAGTACTTC.

This clonotype was counted many times. The chain has TRBV20-1 and TRBJ2-3; D not certain. Trimming stripped 5 bases from V and 0 bases from J, with 12 bases between. The CDR3 length is 14 residues. Germline CDR1 DFQATT, CDR2 SNEGSKA (reference sequence). Here the CDR3 DNA reads TGCAGTGCTCCTCAAGGATCTAGCACAGATACGCAGTATTTT. This encodes CSAPQGSSTDTQYF.